Each of the 26 T cell receptor beta chains below was sequenced from the same sample in a study of CD8+ T cells in alopecia areata. The treatment here: oral pan-JAK inhibitor, 5-10 mg twice daily. Investigators isolated RNA and reverse transcribed it into cDNA to act as the sequencing template. Produced via immunoSEQ multiplex PCR; TCRdb's table is partial and in-frame only. Counted here are roughly 180,000 clones, about 53% occurring once; the ten biggest clones make up approximately 11%. Sequencing was performed on CD8+ T cells sorted from blood, taken at week 24, from a patient treated with tofacitinib. These receptors were collected from a human donor with alopecia areata.

The V and J genes are TRBV29-1 and TRBJ2-1, with 8 bases lining up with TRBD2. V was clipped by 6 bases and J by 5 bases; unmatched bases: 6. This CDR3 spans 13 amino acids. CDR1 is SQVTM and CDR2 is ANQGSEA in the germline V gene. The CDR3 reads CSVGGDIHNEQFF. CDR3 nucleotide sequence: TGCAGCGTCGGGGGGGACATCCACAATGAGCAGTTCTTC.

This clone was found once. The chain recombines TRBV29-1 with TRBJ2-7; the D gene is possibly TRBD2 (5 bases). The germline gives CDR1 SQVTM, CDR2 ANQGSEA. The germline V and J ends were trimmed by 6 bases and 2 bases, with 23 bases remaining between them. There are 16 residues in the CDR3. CDR3 sequence (DNA): TGCAGCGTCCTTTTCACTTCCGAGGGTGCTCCCTACGAGCAGTACTTC. This encodes CSVLFTSEGAPYEQYF.

This chain joins TRBV2 and TRBJ2-2; D is undetermined. The length of the CDR3 is 13 residues. CDR1 is SNHLY, CDR2 FYNNEI, per germline. The V end was cut by 8 bases, the J end by 4 bases, with 11 bases between. The CDR3 here is CASGETPTGELFF. The CDR3, as DNA: TGTGCCAGCGGGGAAACACCCACCGGGGAGCTGTTTTTT.

The chain recombines TRBV27 with TRBJ1-1, with no clear D. The ends were cut back, 4 bases at V and 1 base at J, with 10 bases in the middle. The CDR3 has 14 residues. The germline V gene encodes CDR1 MNHEY and CDR2 SMNVEV (reference sequence). The CDR3 bases are TGTGCCAGCAGTTACATCGCAACGAACACTGAAGCTTTCTTT. This gives the protein CASSYIATNTEAFF.

The rearrangement uses TRBV4-3 and TRBJ2-7; 10 positions match TRBD1. Losses at the gene ends were 4 bases for V and 5 bases for J; bases not matched to a gene: 5. CDR1 is LGHNA, CDR2 YSLEER, per germline. The length of the CDR3 is 14 residues. Here the CDR3 reads CASSPGTGAHEQYF. The CDR3, as DNA: TGCGCCAGCAGCCCCGGGACAGGGGCCCACGAGCAGTACTTC.

The chain is built from TRBV5-6 and TRBJ1-1; no reliable D call. The CDR3 totals 14 residues. Trimming stripped 0 bases from V and 1 base from J, with 7 bases between. CDR1 and CDR2 (germline): SGHDT, YYEEEE. CDR3 nucleotide sequence: TGTGCCAGCAGCTTGGGTGCAGGGAACACTGAAGCTTTCTTT. It translates to CASSLGAGNTEAFF. Complete variable domain (other parts from reference TRBV5-6 and TRBJ1-1): DAGVTQSPTHLIKTRGQQVTLRCSPKSGHDTVSWYQQALGQGPQFIFQYYEEEERQRGNFPDRFSGHQFPNYSSELNVNALLLGDSALYLCASSLGAGNTEAFFGQGTRLTVV.

The genes are TRBV6-5 and TRBJ1-1; D is unresolved. Trimming removed 9 bases from V and 3 bases from J, with 8 bases in between. CDR3 length equals 11 residues. The germline V gene encodes CDR1 MNHEY and CDR2 SVGAGI. The DNA of the CDR3 is TGTGCCAGTCGAAGCTACACTGAAGCTTTCTTT. Translation: CASRSYTEAFF.

This clone is a singleton in its sample. The chain is built from TRBV11-2 and TRBJ2-1; D possibly uses TRBD1 or TRBD2 (5 bases each). The germline CDR1 and CDR2 sequences are SGHAT and FQNNGV. Trimming took 1 base from V and 11 from J, leaving 15 bases between them. CDR3 size: 14 residues. The DNA of the CDR3 is TGTGCCAGCAGCTTAGGGCCCCCGGGGCTAAAGCAGTTCTTC. Its translation is CASSLGPPGLKQFF.

V is TRBV23-1 and J is TRBJ1-6, with a tentative D call TRBD1 (5 bases). TRBV23-1 is an ORF, with its function uncertain. Trimming left V 2 bases short and J 9 bases short, with 17 bases between. The CDR3 length is 16 residues. Here the CDR3 DNA reads TGCGCCAGCAGTCAAGGGAGGACGGGGGAAGGTTCACCCCTCCACTTT. Its protein is CASSQGRTGEGSPLHF.

This clone was recorded a few times. The chain is built from TRBV11-2 and TRBJ1-1, with D possibly matching TRBD1 (5 bases). V was trimmed by 0 bases and J by 3 bases, leaving 11 bases between them. Germline loops: CDR1 SGHAT, CDR2 FQNNGV. CDR3 size: 15 residues. The CDR3: CASSLEGRADTEAFF. For the CDR3, the DNA is TGTGCCAGCAGCTTAGAGGGCAGGGCCGACACTGAAGCTTTCTTT.

The chain has TRBV14 and TRBJ2-3; D remains unclear. Looked up from germline, CDR1 is SGHDN and CDR2 is FVKESK. This CDR3 region has 17 residues. V was cut by 3 bases and J by 1 base, with 17 bases left in between. CDR3 sequence: CASSQLILKGGTDTQYF. The CDR3 DNA reads as TGTGCCAGCAGCCAGTTGATACTCAAAGGCGGCACAGATACGCAGTATTTT.

The rearrangement links TRBV10-2 to TRBJ2-5; TRBD2 is a possible D gene (6 bases). This CDR3 contains 20 residues. In germline, CDR1 is WSHSY, CDR2 SAAADI. V lost 0 bases to trimming and J lost 2 bases, with 25 bases between them. The CDR3 nucleotides read TGCGCCAGCAGTGAGTCCGACAGACTCCCATGGTTAGCGGTGCAAGAGACCCAGTACTTC. This sequence encodes CASSESDRLPWLAVQETQYF.

In this sample, this clone turned up a few times. The chain couples TRBV7-9 to TRBJ2-2; TRBD1 agrees at 10 bases. Germline V gene data show CDR1 as SEHNR and CDR2 as FQNEAQ (reference sequence). V lost 7 bases and J lost 2; bases outside the gene matches: 4. The CDR3 spans 15 residues. The CDR3 here is CASTQTGGNTGELFF. In DNA, the CDR3 is TGTGCCAGCACACAGACAGGGGGCAACACCGGGGAGCTGTTTTTT. Based on the CDR3 plus reference TRBV7-9 and TRBJ2-2, the full variable domain is DTGVSQNPRHKITKRGQNVTFRCDPISEHNRLYWYRQTLGQGPEFLTYFQNEAQLEKSRLLSDRFSAERPKGSFSTLEIQRTEQGDSAMYLCASTQTGGNTGELFFGEGSRLTVL.

This rearrangement joins TRBV29-1 to TRBJ1-1; the D gene is possibly TRBD1 (6 bases). The CDR3 covers 11 residues. The germline V and J ends were trimmed by 3 bases and 7 bases, with 9 bases remaining between them. Germline CDR1 SQVTM, CDR2 ANQGSEA. This chain's CDR3 is CSVEDSREAFF. DNA of the CDR3: TGCAGCGTTGAGGACAGCCGTGAAGCTTTCTTT.

The J gene is TRBJ2-2, the V gene TRBV14, with D hard to call. The length of the CDR3 is 12 residues. Trimming left V 0 bases short and J 6 bases short, with 2 bases between. Looked up from germline, CDR1 is SGHDN and CDR2 is FVKESK. The chain's CDR3 is CASSQDSGELFF. The CDR3 DNA reads as TGTGCCAGCAGCCAAGATTCCGGGGAGCTGTTTTTT.

The chain joins TRBV9 to TRBJ1-1; D perhaps matches TRBD1 (5 bases). V lost 7 bases to trimming and J lost 1 base, with 5 bases between them. The CDR3 has 11 residues. From germline, CDR1 is SGDLS and CDR2 YYNGEE. The CDR3 reads CASGGNTEAFF. CDR3 coding DNA: TGTGCCAGCGGGGGGAACACTGAAGCTTTCTTT. The whole variable domain, remainder taken from reference TRBV9 and TRBJ1-1, is DSGVTQTPKHLITATGQRVTLRCSPRSGDLSVYWYQQSLDQGLQFLIQYYNGEERAKGNILERFSAQQFPDLHSELNLSSLELGDSALYFCASGGNTEAFFGQGTRLTVV.

The chain employs TRBV27 and TRBJ1-5, with no clear D. The V end lost 5 bases, the J end lost 5 bases, and 10 bases lay between the germline ends. This CDR3 spans 13 amino acids. Germline V gene lookup returns CDR1 MNHEY and CDR2 SMNVEV (reference sequence). The CDR3 DNA reads as TGTGCCAGCAGTAAGGGAAACTATCAGCCCCAGCATTTT. Protein product: CASSKGNYQPQHF.

The V call is TRBV14, the J call TRBJ2-1, with D uncertain. Germline assignment: CDR1 SGHDN and CDR2 FVKESK. The CDR3 consists of 13 residues. Trimming shortened V by 1 base and J by 5 bases, and 6 bases separated the two germline ends. CDR3 sequence reads: CASSQVGHNEQFF. The CDR3 region has the DNA TGTGCCAGCAGCCAAGTTGGACACAATGAGCAGTTCTTC.

The rearrangement links TRBV13 to TRBJ2-2; TRBD1 aligns across 9 bases. Germline V gene data show CDR1 as PRHDT and CDR2 as FYEKMQ (reference sequence). Unmatched junction bases numbered 5, after V lost 0 bases and J lost 6 bases. The CDR3 has 16 amino acids. This CDR3 reads CASSLGRTGDPGELFF. In DNA form, the CDR3 reads TGTGCCAGCAGCTTAGGCCGGACAGGGGATCCCGGGGAGCTGTTTTTT.

V usage is TRBV14 and J usage is TRBJ1-2; D is ambiguous. The CDR3 is 13 residues long. Trimming took 7 bases from V and 2 from J, leaving 11 bases between them. The V gene's germline CDR1 is SGHDN and CDR2 FVKESK. The CDR3 here is CASKLPGNYGYTF. The CDR3 nucleotides read TGTGCCAGCAAGCTACCTGGGAACTATGGCTACACCTTC. Filled out from reference TRBV14 and TRBJ1-2, the complete variable domain reads EAGVTQFPSHSVIEKGQTVTLRCDPISGHDNLYWYRRVMGKEIKFLLHFVKESKQDESGMPNNRFLAERTGGTYSTLKVQPAELEDSGVYFCASKLPGNYGYTFGSGTRLTVV.

Only a few counts were recorded for this clone. As DNA, the CDR3 is TGTGCCAGTAGTATACACCCGAGGAGCGGCGAGCAGTACTTC. Protein: CASSIHPRSGEQYF. This chain connects TRBV19 to TRBJ2-7; D might be TRBD2 (5 bases). Germline values: CDR1 LNHDA, CDR2 SQIVND (reference sequence). V was trimmed by 2 bases and J by 6 bases, leaving 14 bases between them. The CDR3 totals 14 residues.

V usage is TRBV7-6 and J usage is TRBJ1-2; the D gene is possibly TRBD1 (5 bases). CDR1 is SGHVS, CDR2 FNYEAQ, per germline. V was shortened by 2 bases and J by 6 bases, with 13 bases between the two germline ends. The CDR3 runs to 14 residues. The CDR3 loop reads CASSLNGRENGYTF. The DNA for the CDR3 is TGTGCCAGCAGCTTAAATGGCAGGGAGAATGGCTACACCTTC.

The chain links TRBV30 to TRBJ2-1; 8 nucleotides agree with TRBD1. With V trimmed by 6 bases and J by 9 bases, 16 bases remained unmatched. CDR1 and CDR2 from the germline V gene are GTSNPN and SVGIG (reference sequence). The CDR3 consists of 15 residues. In DNA form, the CDR3 reads TGTGCCTGCCCCAGGAGGGACAGGCCCATCCGTGAGCAGTTCTTC. Translating it yields CACPRRDRPIREQFF.

This chain links TRBV29-1 with TRBJ1-2; D gene unclear. The V end lost 4 bases, the J end lost 4 bases, and 7 bases lay between the germline ends. CDR1 and CDR2 from the germline V gene are SQVTM and ANQGSEA. There are 11 residues in the CDR3. The CDR3 DNA reads as TGCAGCGTTGGGGGAGGCTATGGCTACACCTTC. Translated: CSVGGGYGYTF.

Of note for this clone: This same CDR3 is encoded by further DNA sequences in the sample. The V and J genes are TRBV29-1 and TRBJ1-2; D is possibly TRBD1 (5 bases). Germline V CDR1 and CDR2: SQVTM, ANQGSEA. This CDR3 spans 12 amino acids. The V end lost 6 bases, the J end lost 3 bases, and 11 bases lay between the germline ends. Written as DNA, the CDR3 is TGCAGCGTCCGCGGAGGGGACTATGGCTACACCTTC. Translation: CSVRGGDYGYTF.

This clone has just one count. The chain recombines TRBV27 with TRBJ1-1, with D maybe TRBD1 (5 bases). This CDR3 has 13 amino acids. V lost 6 bases and J lost 6, with 14 bases in between. Looked up from germline, CDR1 is MNHEY and CDR2 is SMNVEV (reference sequence). CDR3 sequence (DNA): TGTGCCAGCAGGGGGGAGGGGCGCTCTGAAGCTTTCTTT. It yields the protein CASRGEGRSEAFF.